This T cell receptor (beta chain) was found in a study of CXCR3-negative and CXCR3-positive naive CD8 T cells. Study observations and caveats: Memory cells diverged, while naive CXCR3-positive and CXCR3-negative cells had similar TRBV-TRBJ usage. Relative to memory CD8+ cells, whose diversity was much lower, both naive subsets had comparably high diversity. Researchers report that CXCR3-positive naive cells carry more hydrophobic TRB CDR3s than CXCR3-negative naive cells.

Note on this clonotype: Its antigen is unknown.

Cells classed as naive CD8+ T cells were CD45RO-CCR7+CD27+CD95-. The authors made the TRB cDNA libraries by 5' RACE using UMI labels. Using the 5' RACE reads, TCRdb records one entry per CDR3 protein without DNA. In total, the table holds 90,000 to 100,000 distinct CDR3 sequences. The CDR3 has 12 amino acids. The V gene's germline CDR1 is SQVTM and CDR2 ANQGSEA. The V and J genes are TRBV29-1 and TRBJ1-2. The TCR comes from a human donor in good health. Some clones in this sample may be carry-over from other donors' samples. The sample taken for sequencing was naive CXCR3- CD8+ T cells from blood. Documented subset: CD45RO-CCR7+CD27+CD95- naive CD8+ T cells lacking CXCR3 (TNR3-). The CDR3 spells CSVEATDYGYTF.